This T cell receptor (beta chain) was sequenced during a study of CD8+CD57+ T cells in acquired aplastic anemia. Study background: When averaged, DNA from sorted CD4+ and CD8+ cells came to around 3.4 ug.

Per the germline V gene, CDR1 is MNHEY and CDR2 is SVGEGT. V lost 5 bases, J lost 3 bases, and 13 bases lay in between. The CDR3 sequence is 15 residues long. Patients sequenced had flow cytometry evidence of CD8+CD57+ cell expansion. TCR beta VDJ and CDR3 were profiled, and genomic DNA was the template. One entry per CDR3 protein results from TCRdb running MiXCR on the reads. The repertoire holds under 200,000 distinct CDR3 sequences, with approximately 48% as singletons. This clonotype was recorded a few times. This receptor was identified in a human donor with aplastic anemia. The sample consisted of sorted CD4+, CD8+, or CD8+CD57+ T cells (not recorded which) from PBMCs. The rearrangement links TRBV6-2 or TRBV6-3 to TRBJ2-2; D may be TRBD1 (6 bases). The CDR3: CASSHREGDTGELFF. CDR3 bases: TGTGCCAGCAGTCACCGTGAGGGGGACACCGGGGAGCTGTTTTTT.